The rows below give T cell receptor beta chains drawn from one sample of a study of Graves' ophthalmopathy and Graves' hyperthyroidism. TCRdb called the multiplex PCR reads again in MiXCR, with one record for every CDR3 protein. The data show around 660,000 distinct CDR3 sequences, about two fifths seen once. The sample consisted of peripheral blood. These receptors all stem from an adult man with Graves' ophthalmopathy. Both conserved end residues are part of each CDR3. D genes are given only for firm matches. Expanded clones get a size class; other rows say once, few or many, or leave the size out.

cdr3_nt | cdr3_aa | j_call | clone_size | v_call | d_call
TGTGCCAGCAGAAGAGGGAATAGCAATCAGCCCCAGCATTTT | CASRRGNSNQPQHF | TRBJ1-5 | many | TRBV2 | NA
TGTGCCAGCAGCCAACCACTACCAGTGGGGGGGGTGAACACTGAAGCTTTCTTT | CASSQPLPVGGVNTEAFF | TRBJ1-1 | few | TRBV7-8 | NA
TGCAGTGCTAGAGAGGGCTCTGGAAACACCATATATTTT | CSAREGSGNTIYF | TRBJ1-3 | many | TRBV20-1 | NA
TGTGCCAGCAGCCAACGGACAGGGGGTAATTCACCCCTCCACTTT | CASSQRTGGNSPLHF | TRBJ1-6 | NA | TRBV14 | TRBD1
TGTGCCAGCAGTTCAATACGGGACCCGACCTACGAGCAGTACTTC | CASSSIRDPTYEQYF | TRBJ2-7 | many | TRBV7-8 | NA
TGTGCCACCCACAGGGGACAGGCGCAAGAGACCCAGTACTTC | CATHRGQAQETQYF | TRBJ2-5 | many | TRBV10-3 | TRBD1
TGTGCCAGCAGTTTCGGAACACAAGAGACCCAGTACTTC | CASSFGTQETQYF | TRBJ2-5 | many | TRBV12-3/TRBV12-4 | NA
TGTGCCAGCATGACCGATAGCGGGGCAGAGACCCAGTACTTC | CASMTDSGAETQYF | TRBJ2-5 | many | TRBV12-3/TRBV12-4 | TRBD2
TGTGCCAGCAGCCCACCCCAGGGAAGTGGGGAGACCCAGTACTTC | CASSPPQGSGETQYF | TRBJ2-5 | NA | TRBV5-1 | NA
TGTGCCACCAGTGATTTCGGTTACGAGCAGTACTTC | CATSDFGYEQYF | TRBJ2-7 | many | TRBV24-1 | NA
TGTGCCAGCAGAGGACAGGGGCTCCAGGCTTTCTTT | CASRGQGLQAFF | TRBJ1-1 | many | TRBV6-5 | TRBD1
TGTGCCAGCAGTCTAGGGGCCCCGGACTATGGCTACACCTTC | CASSLGAPDYGYTF | TRBJ1-2 | NA | TRBV25-1 | NA
TGTGCCAGCAGCTCAACCGGGACAGCGGGTAATTCACCCCTCCACTTT | CASSSTGTAGNSPLHF | TRBJ1-6 | NA | TRBV7-6 | TRBD1
TGCGCCAGCAGCGGAGGGGACGGAGCCTACGAGCAGTACTTC | CASSGGDGAYEQYF | TRBJ2-7 | many | TRBV4-1 | NA
TGTGCCAGCAGCTTAGCGCGGCCCGGTGGGGAGCAGTACTTC | CASSLARPGGEQYF | TRBJ2-7 | many | TRBV7-6 | NA
TGTGCCAGCAGTACTGGACAGCATGAAAAACTGTTTTTT | CASSTGQHEKLFF | TRBJ1-4 | NA | TRBV12-3/TRBV12-4 | NA
TGTGCCAGCAGTCCGGGGGCGCGTGGAAACACCATATATTTT | CASSPGARGNTIYF | TRBJ1-3 | NA | TRBV12-3/TRBV12-4 | NA
TGTGCCAGCAGGGACTTCGAAAGGGAGGACCAGCATTTT | CASRDFEREDQHF | TRBJ1-5 | NA | TRBV2 | NA
TGTGCCAGCAGCTTAGCGACACGTAGAGATAATTCACCCCTCCACTTT | CASSLATRRDNSPLHF | TRBJ1-6 | many | TRBV7-6 | NA
TGTGCCAGCAGTGAAGAAGGGGGAACCGGGCACTTC | CASSEEGGTGHF | TRBJ2-7 | many | TRBV2 | NA
TGTGCCTGTAGTACGGGACTAGCGGGAAGGTGGAACTCCTACGAGCAGTACTTC | CACSTGLAGRWNSYEQYF | TRBJ2-7 | once | TRBV19 | TRBD2
TGCGCCAGTGCGGGAGGGCCGGGGGAGACCATCTACGAGCAGTACTTC | CASAGGPGETIYEQYF | TRBJ2-7 | NA | TRBV5-1 | TRBD2
TGTGCCAGCAGTTCCCTCCGTCGACAGGAAGATACGCAGTATTTT | CASSSLRRQEDTQYF | TRBJ2-3 | NA | TRBV5-1 | NA
TGTGCCACCAGTGCTAGGACTAGCGGGGAGACCCAGTACTTC | CATSARTSGETQYF | TRBJ2-5 | NA | TRBV24-1 | TRBD2
TGTGCCAGCAGCCTGGGCCACGGTAATGTGGGCACTGAAGCTTTCTTT | CASSLGHGNVGTEAFF | TRBJ1-1 | few | TRBV6-1 | NA
TGTGCACAGACAGGGGTAGCTAACTATGGCTACACCTTC | CAQTGVANYGYTF | TRBJ1-2 | few | TRBV25-1 | TRBD1
TGTGCCAGCAGCCTCCTGCGCCAGGAGGGTGATTACGAGCAGTACTTC | CASSLLRQEGDYEQYF | TRBJ2-7 | NA | TRBV13 | NA
TGTGCCAGCAGACCCGGGACAGCTGAGGAGACCCAGTACTTC | CASRPGTAEETQYF | TRBJ2-5 | many | TRBV7-9 | TRBD1